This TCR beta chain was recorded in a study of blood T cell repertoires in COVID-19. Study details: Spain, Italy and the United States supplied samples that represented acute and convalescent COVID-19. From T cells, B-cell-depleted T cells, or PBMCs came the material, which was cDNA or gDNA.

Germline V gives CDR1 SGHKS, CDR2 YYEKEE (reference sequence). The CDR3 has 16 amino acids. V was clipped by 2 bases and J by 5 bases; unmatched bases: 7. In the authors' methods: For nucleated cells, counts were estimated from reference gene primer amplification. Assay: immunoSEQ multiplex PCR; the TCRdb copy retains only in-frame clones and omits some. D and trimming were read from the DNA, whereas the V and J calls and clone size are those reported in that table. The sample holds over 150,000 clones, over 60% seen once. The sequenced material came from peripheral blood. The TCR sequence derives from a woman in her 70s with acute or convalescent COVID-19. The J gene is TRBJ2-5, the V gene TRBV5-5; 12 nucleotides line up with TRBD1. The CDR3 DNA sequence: TGTGCCAGCAGCTTACCGGGACAGGGGGCGCGGGAGACCCAGTACTTC. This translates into CASSLPGQGARETQYF.